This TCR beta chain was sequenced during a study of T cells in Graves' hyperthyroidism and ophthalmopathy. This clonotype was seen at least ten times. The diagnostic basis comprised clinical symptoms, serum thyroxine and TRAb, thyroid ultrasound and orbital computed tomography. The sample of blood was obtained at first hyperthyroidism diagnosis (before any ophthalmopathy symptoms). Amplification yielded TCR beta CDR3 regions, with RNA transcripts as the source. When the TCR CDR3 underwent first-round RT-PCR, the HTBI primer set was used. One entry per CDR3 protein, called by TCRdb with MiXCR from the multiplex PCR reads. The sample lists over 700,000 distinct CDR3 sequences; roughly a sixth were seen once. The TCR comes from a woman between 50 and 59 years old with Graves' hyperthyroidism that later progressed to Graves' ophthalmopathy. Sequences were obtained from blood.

CDR3 DNA sequence: TGCGCCAGCAGCTTGGAAGCCGGCGGTGGAGGGGCTGGCGGGGAGCTGTTTTTT. This codes for CASSLEAGGGGAGGELFF. The gene calls are TRBV5-1 and TRBJ2-2; weak D call: TRBD2 (6 bases). CDR1 and CDR2 (germline): SGHRS, YFSETQ. With 0 bases removed from V and 7 bases from J, the gap between germline ends came to 22 bases. This CDR3 has 18 residues.